This TCR beta chain comes out of a study of cytomegalovirus exposure and HLA in healthy donors. 13 Jbeta primers and 60 Vbeta primers were used for the PCR. The assay was immunoSEQ multiplex PCR, and TCRdb's table has in-frame clones only and misses some. Here the sample spans some 120,000 clones, approximately 75% being singletons. The V gene lost 0 bases and the J gene lost 3 bases, with 12 bases spanning the gap. Germline V gene data show CDR1 as LGHNA and CDR2 as YSLEER. The CDR3 contains 16 residues. The specimen sequenced was PBMCs. The receptor was isolated from a middle-aged man in good health and CMV-seronegative. This rearrangement joins TRBV4-3 to TRBJ2-1, with a tentative D call TRBD1 (6 bases). CDR3 region: CASSQDARGDYNEQFF. CDR3 nucleotides: TGCGCCAGCAGCCAAGATGCCAGGGGCGACTACAATGAGCAGTTCTTC.